A selection of T cell receptor beta chains follows, all from one sample in a study of cytomegalovirus exposure and HLA in healthy donors. The method was immunoSEQ multiplex PCR; TCRdb's version includes in-frame clones alone and lacks a portion of them. Found here are around 200,000 clones, around three quarters of them singletons; the top ten hold around 15%. Sequenced sample: PBMCs. Receptors originate from a man aged 35-49 years in good health and CMV-seronegative. The CDR3 runs from the conserved cysteine through the conserved F or W. A D gene is named only where the DNA matches it firmly. The size entry is marked missing in some rows and otherwise reads once, few, many or a size class.

V	size	D	J	DNA	CDR3
TRBV9	few	NA	TRBJ1-2	TGTGCCAGCAGCGTAGCGAGTGGAGGGGATGGCTACACCTTC	CASSVASGGDGYTF
TRBV5-6	NA	TRBD1	TRBJ1-6	TGTGCCAGCAGCTTAAGGACAGGGAATTCACCCCTCCACTTT	CASSLRTGNSPLHF
TRBV5-1	NA	TRBD1	TRBJ1-6	TGCGCCAGCAGCTCCACCGGGACAGATAATTCACCCCTCCACTTT	CASSSTGTDNSPLHF
TRBV4-2	NA	TRBD1	TRBJ1-2	TGTGCCAGCAGCCAAGAAACAGGGGCGGGAAGTGGCTACACCTTC	CASSQETGAGSGYTF
TRBV5-4	NA	TRBD2	TRBJ2-7	TGTGCCAGCAGAATAGCGGGAGGGTCCCACGAGCAGTACTTC	CASRIAGGSHEQYF
TRBV19	NA	TRBD1	TRBJ2-2	TGTGCCACTTGGCTCCCGGGACAGACCACCGGGGAGCTGTTTTTT	CATWLPGQTTGELFF
TRBV28	NA	NA	TRBJ2-7	TGTGCCAGCGGCCTTGGAGGGCCCCCCTACGAGCAGTACTTC	CASGLGGPPYEQYF
TRBV10-3	NA	TRBD2	TRBJ2-5	TGTGCCATCAGTAGCGGACTAGCGGGAGGCCAAGAGACCCAGTACTTC	CAISSGLAGGQETQYF
TRBV7-9	NA	NA	TRBJ1-2	TGTGCCAGCAGCATGACAGATGGCTACACCTTC	CASSMTDGYTF
TRBV5-1	NA	TRBD2	TRBJ2-3	TGCGCCAGCAGCTCCCTCACGGCGGGAGGTAAGGAGAGCACAGATACGCAGTATTTT	CASSSLTAGGKESTDTQYF
TRBV28	NA	TRBD1	TRBJ2-7	TGTGCCAGCACCGCTAGGGGACAGCCGAACGAGCAGTACTTC	CASTARGQPNEQYF
TRBV12-5	few	NA	TRBJ2-1	TGTGCTAGTGGTTTGGTACGGAGGAGCTCCTACAATGAGCAGTTCTTC	CASGLVRRSSYNEQFF
TRBV9	NA	NA	TRBJ2-7	TGTGCCAGCTCCTATGGGGGCCAGGGTTATTACGAGCAGTACTTC	CASSYGGQGYYEQYF
TRBV6-5	NA	NA	TRBJ1-1	TGTGCCAGCAGCGGTATTTTAGTGACTGAAGCTTTCTTT	CASSGILVTEAFF
TRBV2	few	NA	TRBJ1-5	TGTGCCAGCAGTGCCGGAGGGAATAACAATCAGCCCCAGCATTTT	CASSAGGNNNQPQHF
TRBV27	NA	NA	TRBJ1-1	TGTGCCAGCAGTTTAGGGAGCCTCCTGAACACTGAAGCTTTCTTT	CASSLGSLLNTEAFF
TRBV5-6	once	TRBD2	TRBJ2-1	TGTGCCAGCAGCTGCACTCTAGCGGGAGGGTGCTCCTACAATGAGCAGTTCTTC	CASSCTLAGGCSYNEQFF
TRBV5-6	NA	TRBD1	TRBJ1-5	TGTGCCAGCGATGGGACAGGAATGATTATGGTCAATCAGCCCCAGCATTTT	CASDGTGMIMVNQPQHF
TRBV6-5	once	NA	TRBJ1-5	TGTGCCAGCAGACGGACAGCGACAGGCAATCAGCCCCAGCATTTT	CASRRTATGNQPQHF
TRBV2	NA	NA	TRBJ2-1	TGTGCCAGCAGTGAAGGGGGGTTAGCGGACTCCTACAATGAGCAGTTCTTC	CASSEGGLADSYNEQFF
TRBV18	NA	NA	TRBJ1-5	TGTGCCAGCTCACCGGGAAGGTCCGGTAGGGAGGCAGCTAGCAATCAGCCCCAGCATTTT	CASSPGRSGREAASNQPQHF
TRBV30	NA	NA	TRBJ2-1	TGTGCCTGGAGTCGCGTGTTTGAGCAGTTCTTC	CAWSRVFEQFF
TRBV4-2	NA	NA	TRBJ2-1	TGTGCCAGCAGCCCCGGACAGGGAGGGAATGAGCAGTTCTTC	CASSPGQGGNEQFF
TRBV29-1	NA	TRBD1	TRBJ2-7	TGCAGCGTGGAGGACAGGGCCCACGAGCAGTACTTC	CSVEDRAHEQYF
TRBV13	NA	NA	TRBJ2-2	TGTGCCAGCAGCTTAGCCGCCCGCGGCACCGGGGAGCTGTTTTTT	CASSLAARGTGELFF
TRBV2	NA	NA	TRBJ1-2	TGTGCCAGCAGTGAAGGACAGGTGAACTATGGCTACACCTTC	CASSEGQVNYGYTF
TRBV27	NA	NA	TRBJ1-4	TGTGCCAGCAGTCCTCAGGGTCCAAATGAAAAACTGTTTTTT	CASSPQGPNEKLFF
TRBV2	NA	NA	TRBJ1-1	TGTGCCAGCAGTGTCAGGGCAAACACTGAAGCTTTCTTT	CASSVRANTEAFF
TRBV9	NA	TRBD1	TRBJ2-4	TGTGCCAGCAGCGTCGGGACAGGAAACATTCAGTACTTC	CASSVGTGNIQYF
TRBV30	NA	NA	TRBJ1-2	TGTGCCTGGAGTGGGTGTGAGGGCGCGGGGGGCTACACCTTC	CAWSGCEGAGGYTF
TRBV4-1	few	TRBD2	TRBJ2-2	TGCGCCAGCAGCCAAGAGGGGGGAGGGTTGACCGGGGAGCTGTTTTTT	CASSQEGGGLTGELFF
TRBV19	once	NA	TRBJ1-5	TGTGCCAGTAGCCGCAGTCAGCCCCAGCATTTT	CASSRSQPQHF
TRBV5-8	NA	TRBD1	TRBJ2-3	TGTGCCAGCAGCTACCGATGGACAGGGAGCCCGTATTTT	CASSYRWTGSPYF
TRBV4-3	NA	TRBD2	TRBJ2-1	TGCGCCAGCAGCCTACTCCTAGCGGGGGGGCTCAATGAGCAGTTCTTC	CASSLLLAGGLNEQFF
TRBV19	NA	TRBD2	TRBJ2-2	TGTGCCAGTAGTATTTTGGCGGGAGGGCCTAAGACCGGGGAGCTGTTTTTT	CASSILAGGPKTGELFF
TRBV7-9	NA	TRBD2	TRBJ2-1	TGTTCCAGCAGCCGACCGGGGCGGGAGCGAGCGAATGAGCAGTTCTTC	CSSSRPGRERANEQFF
TRBV18	NA	TRBD2	TRBJ2-3	TGTGCCAGCTCACCTGGACTAGCGGGGGCTAATACGCAGTATTTT	CASSPGLAGANTQYF
TRBV19	NA	TRBD2	TRBJ2-5	TGTGCCAGTAGTATAGCGGGGGGGGTAGAGACCCAGTACTTC	CASSIAGGVETQYF
TRBV5-8	once	NA	TRBJ1-4	TGTGCCAGCAGCCCGCGCCATGCAACTAATGAAAAACTGTTTTTT	CASSPRHATNEKLFF
TRBV7-6	NA	TRBD2	TRBJ2-1	TGTGCCAGCAGCTCATCTTCTAGCGGGAATGAGCAGTTCTTC	CASSSSSSGNEQFF
TRBV28	NA	NA	TRBJ1-2	TGTGCCAGCAGTCCCGGGGTCGGGGGCTACACCTTC	CASSPGVGGYTF
TRBV12-1	NA	NA	TRBJ2-7	TGTGCCAGCAGTCCACGGCGGGGGCCCTACGAGCAGTACTTC	CASSPRRGPYEQYF
TRBV5-1	NA	TRBD1	TRBJ2-7	TGCGCCAGCAGCTTGGTACAGGGGGGTTACGAGCAGTACTTC	CASSLVQGGYEQYF
TRBV2	once	TRBD2	TRBJ2-3	TGTGCCAGCAGGAGGGGTATACTAGCGGTTTTCCCAAGCACAGATACGCAGTATTTT	CASRRGILAVFPSTDTQYF
TRBV30	NA	NA	TRBJ1-5	TGTGCCTGGAGTGTAGGTGGGGCTAGTCAGCCCCAGCATTTT	CAWSVGGASQPQHF
TRBV28	NA	NA	TRBJ1-2	TGTGCCAGCAGTTTTATCTCCCCGTATGGCTACACCTTC	CASSFISPYGYTF
TRBV28	NA	NA	TRBJ1-1	TGTGCCAGCAGTCTCGGGGACACTGAAGCTTTCTTT	CASSLGDTEAFF
TRBV11-3	NA	NA	TRBJ2-5	TGTGCCAGCAGCTTATGGGGGCCTGGGGAGACCCAGTACTTC	CASSLWGPGETQYF
TRBV9	NA	TRBD1	TRBJ1-5	TGTGCCAGCAGCGTAAGTGGGACAGAGAATCAGCCCCAGCATTTT	CASSVSGTENQPQHF
TRBV10-3	NA	NA	TRBJ1-3	TGTGCCATCAGTGACTCGACAGTTTCTGGAAACACCATATATTTT	CAISDSTVSGNTIYF
TRBV14	NA	NA	TRBJ1-2	TGTGCCAGCAGCTACAGGGACAACTATGGCTACACCTTC	CASSYRDNYGYTF